The sequence of this T cell receptor (beta chain) was determined in a study of CD8 T cells in Susac syndrome. Random hexamers were used to reverse transcribe the RNA input (about 0.45 to 1 ug). In TCRdb, the immunoSEQ multiplex PCR reads were re-called with MiXCR into one record per CDR3 protein. The table lists 40,000 to 55,000 distinct CDR3 sequences, around 93% of them singletons. Sequencing of TCR beta was performed on blood CD8+ and CD4+ T cells. It was negative isolation that provided the CD8+ and CD4+ T cells, whereas TEMRA cells were enriched by FACS. The CDR3 has 14 amino acids. V was pared by 0 bases and J by 0 bases, with 7 bases between. Looked up from germline, CDR1 is SGDLS and CDR2 is YYNGEE.

The source material was CD8+ T cells from PBMCs. The source of this sequence is a human donor with multiple sclerosis. The chain combines TRBV9 with TRBJ2-7; D is tentatively TRBD1 or TRBD2 (5 bases each). The CDR3, as DNA: TGTGCCAGCAGCGTAGGGGGGTCCTCCTACGAGCAGTACTTC. This sequence encodes CASSVGGSSYEQYF.